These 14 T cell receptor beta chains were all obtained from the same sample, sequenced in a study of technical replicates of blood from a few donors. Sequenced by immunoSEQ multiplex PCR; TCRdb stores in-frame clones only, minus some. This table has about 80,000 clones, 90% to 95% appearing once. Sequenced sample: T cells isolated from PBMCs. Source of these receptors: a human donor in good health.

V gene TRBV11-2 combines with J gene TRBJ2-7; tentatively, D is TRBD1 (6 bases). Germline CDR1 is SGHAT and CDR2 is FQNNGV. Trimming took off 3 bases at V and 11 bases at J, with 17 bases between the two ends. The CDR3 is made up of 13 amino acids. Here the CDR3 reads CASSFIIQGKEYF. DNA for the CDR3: TGTGCCAGCAGCTTTATTATCCAGGGGAAAGAGTACTTC.

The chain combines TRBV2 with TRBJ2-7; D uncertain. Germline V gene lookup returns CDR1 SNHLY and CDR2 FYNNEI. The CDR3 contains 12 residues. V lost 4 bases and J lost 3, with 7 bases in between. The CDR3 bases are TGTGCCAGCAGTGGCGGCTACTACGAGCAGTACTTC. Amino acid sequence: CASSGGYYEQYF.

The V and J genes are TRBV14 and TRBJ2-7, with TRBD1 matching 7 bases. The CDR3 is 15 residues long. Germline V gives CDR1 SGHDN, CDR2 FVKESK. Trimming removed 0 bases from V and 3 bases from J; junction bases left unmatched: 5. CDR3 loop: CASSQDRDRVYEQYF. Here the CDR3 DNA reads TGTGCCAGCAGCCAAGATAGAGACAGGGTCTACGAGCAGTACTTC.

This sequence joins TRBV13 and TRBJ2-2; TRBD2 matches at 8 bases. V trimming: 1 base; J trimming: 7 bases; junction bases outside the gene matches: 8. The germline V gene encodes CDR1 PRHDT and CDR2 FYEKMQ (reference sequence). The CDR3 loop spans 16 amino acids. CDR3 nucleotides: TGTGCCAGCAGCTTAGATTCGGGACTAGTAATCGGGGAGCTGTTTTTT. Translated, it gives CASSLDSGLVIGELFF.

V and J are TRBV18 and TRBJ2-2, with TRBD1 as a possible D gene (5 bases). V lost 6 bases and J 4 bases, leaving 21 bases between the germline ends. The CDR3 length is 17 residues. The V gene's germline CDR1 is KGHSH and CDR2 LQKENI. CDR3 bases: TGTGCCAGCTCCTCGCTCAATGTTCAGGGTGGCACCGGGGAGCTGTTTTTT. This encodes CASSSLNVQGGTGELFF.

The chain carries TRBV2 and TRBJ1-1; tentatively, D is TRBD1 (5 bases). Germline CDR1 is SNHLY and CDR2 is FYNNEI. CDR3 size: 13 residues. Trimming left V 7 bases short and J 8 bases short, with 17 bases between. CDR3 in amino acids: CASTLGGLSEAFF. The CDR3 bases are TGTGCCAGCACTCTCGGGGGATTATCCGAAGCTTTCTTT.

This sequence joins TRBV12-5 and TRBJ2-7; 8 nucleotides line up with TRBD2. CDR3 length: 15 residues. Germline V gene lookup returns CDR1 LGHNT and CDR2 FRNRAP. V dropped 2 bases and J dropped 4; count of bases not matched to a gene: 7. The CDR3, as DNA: TGTGCTAGTGGTTTGTCTACTAGCGGAACTTACGAGCAGTACTTC. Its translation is CASGLSTSGTYEQYF.

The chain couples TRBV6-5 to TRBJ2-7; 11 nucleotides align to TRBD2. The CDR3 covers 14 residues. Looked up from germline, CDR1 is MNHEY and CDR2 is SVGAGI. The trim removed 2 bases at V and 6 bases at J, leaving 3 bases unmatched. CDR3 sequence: CASSYSLAGGEQYF. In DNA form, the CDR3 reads TGTGCCAGCAGTTACAGCCTAGCGGGAGGCGAGCAGTACTTC.

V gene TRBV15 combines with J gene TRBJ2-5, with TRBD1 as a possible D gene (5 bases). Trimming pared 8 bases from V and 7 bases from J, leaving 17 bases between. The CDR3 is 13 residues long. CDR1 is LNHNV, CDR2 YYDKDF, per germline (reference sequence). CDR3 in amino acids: CATRIDSLGTQYF. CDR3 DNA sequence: TGTGCCACCCGTATCGACAGCCTGGGGACCCAGTACTTC.

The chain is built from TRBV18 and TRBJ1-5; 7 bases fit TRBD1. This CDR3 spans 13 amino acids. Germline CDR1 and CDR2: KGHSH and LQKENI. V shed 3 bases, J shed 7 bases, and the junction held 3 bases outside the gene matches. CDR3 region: CASSPGQTQPQHF. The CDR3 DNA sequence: TGTGCCAGCTCACCGGGACAGACCCAGCCCCAGCATTTT.

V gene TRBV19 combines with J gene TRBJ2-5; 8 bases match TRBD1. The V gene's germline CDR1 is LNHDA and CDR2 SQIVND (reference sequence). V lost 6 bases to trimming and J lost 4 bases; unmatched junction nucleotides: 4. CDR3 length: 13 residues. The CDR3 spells CASSLRGLETQYF. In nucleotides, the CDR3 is TGTGCCAGTAGCCTCAGGGGGCTAGAGACCCAGTACTTC.

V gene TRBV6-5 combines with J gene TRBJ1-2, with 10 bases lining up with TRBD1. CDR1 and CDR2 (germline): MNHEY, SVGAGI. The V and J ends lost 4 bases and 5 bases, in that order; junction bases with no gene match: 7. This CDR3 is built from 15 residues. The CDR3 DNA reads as TGTGCCAGCAGTTCCCCCCGACAGGGGGCTTATGGCTACACCTTC. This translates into CASSSPRQGAYGYTF.

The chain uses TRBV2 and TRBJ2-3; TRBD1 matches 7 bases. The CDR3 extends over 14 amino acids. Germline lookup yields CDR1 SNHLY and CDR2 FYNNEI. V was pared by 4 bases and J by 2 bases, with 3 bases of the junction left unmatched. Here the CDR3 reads CASSGQGYTDTQYF. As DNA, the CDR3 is TGTGCCAGCAGTGGACAGGGCTACACAGATACGCAGTATTTT.

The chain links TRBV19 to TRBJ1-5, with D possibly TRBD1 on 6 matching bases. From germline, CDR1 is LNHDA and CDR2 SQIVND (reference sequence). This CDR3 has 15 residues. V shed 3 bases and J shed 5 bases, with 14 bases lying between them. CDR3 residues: CASSIWGGAHQPQHF. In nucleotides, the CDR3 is TGTGCCAGTAGTATTTGGGGGGGGGCCCATCAGCCCCAGCATTTT.